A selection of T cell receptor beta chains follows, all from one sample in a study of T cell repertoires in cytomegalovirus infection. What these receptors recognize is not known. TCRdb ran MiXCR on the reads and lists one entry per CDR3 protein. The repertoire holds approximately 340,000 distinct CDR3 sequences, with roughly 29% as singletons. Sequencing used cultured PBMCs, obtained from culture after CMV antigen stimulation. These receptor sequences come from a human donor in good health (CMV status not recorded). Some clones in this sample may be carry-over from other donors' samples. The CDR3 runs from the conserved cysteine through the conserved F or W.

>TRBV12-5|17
CASGPPAILATNYGYTF
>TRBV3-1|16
CASSPSRGQGGYGYTF
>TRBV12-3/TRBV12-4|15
CASSLSGRKGNEQFF
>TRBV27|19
CASSFSPPAGLVGGETQYF
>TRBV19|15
CASSRIGSSNQPQHF
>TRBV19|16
CDSSIAAGTGGYEQYF
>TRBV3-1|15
CASSQTGQGDNEQFF
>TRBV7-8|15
CASSSKGGRSYGYTF
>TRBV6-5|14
CASSSRGQYNEQFF
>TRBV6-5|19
CASSYTTGAQGSYNSPLHF
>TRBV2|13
CASREGEDTEAFF